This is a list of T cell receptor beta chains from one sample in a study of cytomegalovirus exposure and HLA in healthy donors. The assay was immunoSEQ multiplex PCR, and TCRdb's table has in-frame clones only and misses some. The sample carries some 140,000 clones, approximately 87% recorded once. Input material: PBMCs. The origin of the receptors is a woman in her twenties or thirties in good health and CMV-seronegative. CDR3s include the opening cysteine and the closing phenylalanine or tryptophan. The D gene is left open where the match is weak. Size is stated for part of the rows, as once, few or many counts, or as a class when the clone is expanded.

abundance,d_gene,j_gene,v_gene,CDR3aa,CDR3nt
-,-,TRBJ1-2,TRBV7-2,CASSVHPSVGRVGYTF,TGTGCCAGCAGCGTACACCCTAGCGTGGGAAGGGTGGGCTACACCTTC
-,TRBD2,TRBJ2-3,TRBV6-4,CASSEGTTQPDTQYF,TGTGCCAGCAGTGAAGGGACTACACAACCAGATACGCAGTATTTT
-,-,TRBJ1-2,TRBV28,CASRIQRYYGYTF,TGTGCCAGCAGAATACAGAGATACTATGGCTACACCTTC
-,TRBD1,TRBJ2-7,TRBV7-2,CASRKGARFYEQYF,TGTGCCAGCAGAAAGGGGGCGCGGTTCTACGAGCAGTACTTC
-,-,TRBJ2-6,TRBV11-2,CASSPTGYGVVGANVLTF,TGTGCCAGCAGTCCAACAGGGTATGGAGTTGTTGGGGCCAACGTCCTGACTTTC
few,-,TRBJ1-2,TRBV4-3,CASSQAQTVYGYTF,TGCGCCAGCAGCCAGGCGCAGACAGTCTATGGCTACACCTTC
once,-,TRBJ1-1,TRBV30,CAWSWQGEAFF,TGTGCCTGGAGTTGGCAGGGAGAAGCTTTCTTT
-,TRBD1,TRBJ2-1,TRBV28,CASSYPRTGAYNEQFF,TGTGCCAGCAGTTACCCTCGGACAGGGGCCTACAATGAGCAGTTCTTC
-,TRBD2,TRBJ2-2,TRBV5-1,CASSLRSLAGGQNTGELFF,TGCGCCAGCAGCTTACGATCCCTAGCGGGGGGACAGAACACCGGGGAGCTGTTTTTT
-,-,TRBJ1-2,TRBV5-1,CASSFSSHGYTF,TGCGCCAGCAGCTTTAGCAGTCACGGCTACACCTTC